Described below is a single T cell receptor (beta chain) sequence and its context. This specimen belongs to a study of control samples from healthy donors and cancer patients. Clones were read by immunoSEQ multiplex PCR, and TCRdb kept only the in-frame ones, dropping some. Here the sample spans 90,000 to 130,000 clones, roughly 90% being singletons. This CDR3 is built from 18 residues. Germline V gives CDR1 KGHDR, CDR2 SFDVKD. The ends were cut back, 4 bases at V and 1 base at J, with 21 bases in the middle. The sequencing input was PBMCs. The V gene is TRBV24-1, the J gene TRBJ1-2; weak D call: TRBD1 (5 bases). This clonotype was sampled from a woman aged 60-75 years with lung cancer. The CDR3 nucleotides read TGTGCCACCAGTGAGATCACGGGGGGGAGGTACGATAACTATGGCTACACCTTC. Translation: CATSEITGGRYDNYGYTF.